This T cell receptor beta chain was obtained from a study of T cell repertoires in cytomegalovirus infection. Turning to the study itself: Matching HLA type, along with CMV infection, was indicated by public TCR beta signatures. Notes on the study in general: Summed public TCR beta family frequency identified CMV carriers bearing the relevant HLA. Across the ex vivo response, the dominant clonotypes were HLA-C-restricted CMV-specific TCR beta clonotypes.

Via MiXCR, TCRdb re-called the reads, giving one row per CDR3 protein. Found here are about 450,000 distinct CDR3 sequences, approximately 31% of them singletons; the top ten hold roughly 15%. As regards this clonotype: The antigen remains unidentified.

Per the germline V gene, CDR1 is SGHTA and CDR2 is FQGNSA. V lost 5 bases and J lost 4; bases outside the gene matches: 3. There are 14 residues in the CDR3. This receptor was identified in a human donor in good health (CMV status not recorded). Some clones in this sample may be carry-over from other donors' samples. Sequencing input: PBMCs. This chain joins TRBV7-2 and TRBJ1-4; TRBD1 matches at 8 bases. CDR3 nucleotides: TGTGCCAGCAGCCGGACAGGGATTAATGAAAAACTGTTTTTT. Protein sequence: CASSRTGINEKLFF.